The clone carrying this T cell receptor (beta chain) was recorded only once. Sequencing of TCR beta was performed on blood CD8+ and CD4+ T cells. While serving as controls, healthy donors were matched for age and sex. The CD8+ and CD4+ T cells were negatively isolated, with the TEMRA cells enriched by FACS. CDR1 MNHEY and CDR2 SMNVEV come from the germline V gene (reference sequence). This CDR3 has 15 amino acids. Trimming took off 8 bases at V and 0 bases at J, with 15 bases between the two ends. This entry comes from a study of CD8 T cells in Susac syndrome. It was with random hexamers that about 0.45 to 1 ug RNA was reverse transcribed. TCRdb recomputed calls from the immunoSEQ multiplex PCR reads with MiXCR, one row per CDR3 protein. The data show about 80,000 distinct CDR3 sequences, about 94% seen once.

This rearrangement joins TRBV27 to TRBJ2-3, with D perhaps being TRBD1 or TRBD2 (5 bases each). Specimen: CD8+ T cells from PBMCs. This receptor was identified in a human donor in good health. Here the CDR3 DNA reads TGTGCCAGCTCTGGATTTGGGGACAGCACAGATACGCAGTATTTT. It encodes CASSGFGDSTDTQYF.